This T cell receptor (beta chain) came from a study of shared T cell receptors in the human thymus. Germline loops: CDR1 SGHDT, CDR2 YYEEEE. The CDR3 has 14 amino acids. Trimming shortened V by 2 bases and J by 1 base, and 9 bases separated the two germline ends. Profiling relied on immunoSEQ multiplex PCR, and the TCRdb table lists in-frame clones only, not all of them. Here the sample spans some 660,000 clones, around 87% being singletons. This sample also appeared in a second study, on human thymus T cells. As that report states: Biased V and J segment usage appeared in thymus and peripheral blood.

The origin of this receptor is a boy younger than two with a congenital heart defect. What was sequenced was thymocytes. V gene TRBV5-6 combines with J gene TRBJ1-1; weak D call: TRBD1 (5 bases). CDR3 nucleotide sequence: TGTGCCAGCAGCTTCCAGGGAAAGAACACTGAAGCTTTCTTT. It codes for CASSFQGKNTEAFF.